This T cell receptor (beta chain) was observed in a study of blood T cell repertoires in COVID-19 (dated by TCRdb to 2019 to 2021). Regarding the study in general: Collaborator samples came from the United States, Italy and Spain and covered acute and convalescent phases of COVID-19. The material from the prospective study consisted of cDNA or gDNA derived from T cells, B-cell-depleted T cells, or PBMCs. Deeply sampled blood TCRbeta repertoires from subjects exposed to, actively infected with, or recovered from COVID-19 were included in the dataset. The repertoires were released in a freely available public database meant as a resource for research on the immune response to SARS-CoV-2. Samples were obtained from the ongoing ImmuneRACE study (first 160 participants) and from 1,254 subjects provided by 6 global collaborators. A de-identified subject ID, COVID-19 status, age in years and sex were almost always included in the sample metadata. Where HLA class I and class II types were available, the types were taken from metadata supplied by the sample provider, not from assay-based typing.

CDR1 and CDR2 are read off the germline V gene as SGHRS and YFSETQ. V sheds 0 bases and J sheds 5 bases, leaving 9 bases between their ends. Measured from the cysteine to the phenylalanine, the CDR3 is 15 residues long. Only the CDR3 region is kept as DNA, spanning 45 bases read in frame from base 1. Participants in the prospective study were enrolled through a virtual design, were aged roughly 18 to 100 years, and lived in 24 United States geographic areas. Cohort assignment in the prospective study relied on participant-reported clinical history from a screening survey and a study questionnaire. ImmuneRACE Cohort 3 recovered participants were defined by two consecutive negative NP/OP PCR tests, healthcare professional clearance, or symptom resolution. In the prospective study, mobile phlebotomists collected whole blood, serum and a nasopharyngeal or oropharyngeal swab from each participant. Additional blood draws and questionnaires over an approximately 2-month period could optionally be provided by prospective study participants. Prospective study blood samples were shipped either frozen or at room temperature before DNA extraction.

TCRbeta CDR3 regions were amplified from genomic DNA by means of the immunoSEQ Assay, a bias-controlled multiplex PCR. On the study's bioinformatics: Nucleated cell counts per sample were estimated from amplification of reference gene primers within the assay. To quantify the absolute abundance of each unique TCRbeta CDR3 rearrangement, sequence reads were collapsed and filtered. Productive Simpson clonality was computed per sample as the square root of Simpson's diversity index over productive rearrangements. The table comes from immuneACCESS by way of TCRdb, which keeps in-frame sequences with V and J called. Part of the clones is missing from these tables; in studies checked, under half for an unresolved V gene and the rest for unknown reasons. For V, J and clone size, that table is used; D and trimming come from the DNA. In this sample the table shows over 250,000 clones, 87% of which occur a single time. 8% to 9.5% of the sample comes from the top ten.

Study-wide findings and limitations: The quantity of clinical and demographic metadata differed by source and by participant and was supplied without curation.

This clone was counted a single time. Its target antigen remains unknown. No base qualities exist here, and no much larger clone lies one base off it. This sequence originates from a woman younger than 30 who had recovered from COVID-19. In this chain, TRBV5-1 is recombined with TRBJ1-6; no D gene call is confident. The sample consisted of PBMCs or T cells enriched from blood (not recorded which). Read as DNA, the sequence is TGCGCCAGCAGCTTGGCCGGGGTTAATAATTCACCCCTCCACTTT. Its translation reads: CASSLAGVNNSPLHF.